These 23 T cell receptor beta chains were all obtained from the same sample, sequenced in a study of cytomegalovirus exposure and HLA in healthy donors. The PCR was carried out with 60 Vbeta primers and 13 Jbeta primers. Method: immunoSEQ multiplex PCR; TCRdb's copy keeps in-frame clones and lacks some. This sample has 150,000 to 200,000 clones, with over 75% found just once. The source material was PBMCs. These receptors all stem from a man aged 40-50 years in good health and CMV-seropositive.

This clone was seen a single time. The V gene is TRBV29-1, the J gene TRBJ2-3; TRBD2 is a possible D gene (6 bases). CDR3 length equals 10 residues. Germline lookup yields CDR1 SQVTM and CDR2 ANQGSEA. V was cut by 7 bases and J by 10 bases, with 12 bases left in between. CDR3 nucleotides: TGCAGCGGGAGCGGGCAAGCGCAGTATTTT. It encodes CSGSGQAQYF.

This clone was observed a handful of times. V is TRBV5-4 and J is TRBJ2-7, with D tentatively TRBD2 (6 bases). Germline assignment: CDR1 SGHNT and CDR2 YYREEE (reference sequence). Trimming took off 4 bases at V and 3 bases at J, with 14 bases between the two ends. CDR3 size: 14 residues. The CDR3 nucleotides are TGTGCCAGCAGCGCCGGGACTCTAATCTACGAGCAGTACTTC. This sequence encodes CASSAGTLIYEQYF.

V is TRBV5-1 and J is TRBJ2-5, with D unclear. Germline V gives CDR1 SGHRS, CDR2 YFSETQ. The CDR3 runs 15 residues. With 0 bases removed from V and 0 bases from J, the gap between germline ends came to 9 bases. The CDR3 here is CASSLGSENQETQYF. As DNA, the CDR3 is TGCGCCAGCAGCTTGGGGTCGGAGAACCAAGAGACCCAGTACTTC.

This chain uses TRBV6-1 with TRBJ2-7, with D possibly being TRBD1 (5 bases). CDR3 size: 14 residues. Per germline, CDR1 MNHNS and CDR2 SASEGT. Trimming shortened V by 7 bases and J by 1 base, and 14 bases separated the two germline ends. The CDR3 sequence: CASMGQIISYEQYF. CDR3 DNA: TGTGCCAGCATGGGGCAGATAATTTCCTACGAGCAGTACTTC.

The chain recombines TRBV19 with TRBJ2-7, with 8 bases aligning to TRBD2. V gave up 5 bases and J gave up 7 bases; unmatched junction bases: 7. Looked up from germline, CDR1 is LNHDA and CDR2 is SQIVND (reference sequence). The CDR3 sequence is 13 residues long. CDR3 nucleotides: TGTGCCAGTAGTCTCTCTACTAGCGGTGAGCAGTACTTC. It yields the protein CASSLSTSGEQYF.

The gene calls are TRBV7-2 and TRBJ2-1; 13 bases line up with TRBD2. V lost 6 bases, J lost 6 bases, and 8 bases stayed unmatched. This CDR3 is built from 16 residues. Germline loops: CDR1 SGHTA, CDR2 FQGNSA. CDR3 in DNA: TGTGCCAGCAGTTTACCGAGACTAGCGGGGGGCAATGAGCAGTTCTTC. It is translated as CASSLPRLAGGNEQFF.

This clone came up once. V usage is TRBV30 and J usage is TRBJ1-2; tentative D call: TRBD1 (5 bases). The germline V gene has CDR1 GTSNPN and CDR2 SVGIG (reference sequence). The CDR3 is 15 residues long. Trimming removed 4 bases from V and 6 bases from J, with 21 bases in between. The CDR3 sequence is CAWTPPWERGDGYTF. CDR3 DNA: TGTGCCTGGACCCCCCCTTGGGAGCGGGGGGATGGCTACACCTTC.

The chain employs TRBV14 and TRBJ2-1; D gene ambiguous. The CDR3 has 15 amino acids. CDR1 and CDR2 (germline): SGHDN, FVKESK. Trimming stripped 4 bases from V and 3 bases from J, with 13 bases between. CDR3 in DNA: TGTGCCAGCAGCCCTTTGGTGAGCCTCTACAATGAGCAGTTCTTC. Protein: CASSPLVSLYNEQFF.

The chain is built from TRBV6-1 and TRBJ1-5; D unclear. Per the germline V gene, CDR1 is MNHNS and CDR2 is SASEGT. CDR3 length: 12 amino acids. The V gene lost 6 bases and the J gene lost 7 bases, with 10 bases spanning the gap. The CDR3 DNA reads TGTGCCAGCAGGGGAGGTTCACAGCCCCAGCATTTT. It is translated as CASRGGSQPQHF.

Concerning this clone itself: Other DNA sequences in this sample translate to the same CDR3. The chain joins TRBV30 to TRBJ1-6; 8 bases match TRBD1. The J segment lost 0 bases and the V segment lost 2 bases, leaving 6 bases of the junction unmatched. This CDR3 region has 17 residues. Germline V CDR1 and CDR2: GTSNPN, SVGIG (reference sequence). As DNA, the CDR3 is TGTGCCTGGAGTATTGACAGGGGCACCTCCTATAATTCACCCCTCCACTTT. Protein product: CAWSIDRGTSYNSPLHF.

The rearrangement joins TRBV9 to TRBJ1-6; the match to TRBD1 covers 9 bases. The germline V gene encodes CDR1 SGDLS and CDR2 YYNGEE. J gave up 7 bases and V 3 bases, and 5 bases lay outside the gene matches. The CDR3 has 15 amino acids. CDR3 DNA: TGTGCCAGCAGCGCCGGGACAGGGAAGAATTCACCCCTCCACTTT. Amino acid sequence: CASSAGTGKNSPLHF.

This clone occurred once. The chain joins TRBV4-3 to TRBJ2-7; 9 nucleotides match TRBD2. The CDR3 has 16 amino acids. Germline CDR1 is LGHNA and CDR2 is YSLEER. The J segment lost 3 bases and the V segment lost 1 base, leaving 7 bases of the junction unmatched. CDR3 in amino acids: CASSQVAGGTGYEQYF. Written as DNA, the CDR3 is TGCGCCAGCAGCCAAGTTGCGGGGGGGACCGGCTACGAGCAGTACTTC.

This chain connects TRBV4-2 to TRBJ2-2; perhaps TRBD2 as D (7 bases). This CDR3 region has 16 residues. The ends were cut back, 1 base at V and 2 bases at J, with 11 bases in the middle. The germline V gene has CDR1 LGHNA and CDR2 YNFKEQ. CDR3 nucleotide sequence: TGTGCCAGCAGCCAAGTCGGGGGGCCAAACACCGGGGAGCTGTTTTTT. It yields the protein CASSQVGGPNTGELFF.

This chain uses TRBV19 with TRBJ1-1, with a possible D match to TRBD1 (6 bases). Trimming pared 5 bases from V and 3 bases from J, leaving 10 bases between. Germline CDR1 LNHDA, CDR2 SQIVND (reference sequence). The CDR3 covers 13 residues. The CDR3 sequence: CASSSGQYTEAFF. The CDR3 DNA follows: TGTGCCAGTAGTTCCGGACAGTACACTGAAGCTTTCTTT.

The chain recombines TRBV6-5 with TRBJ2-3; 7 bases map to TRBD2. This CDR3 has 16 amino acids. Germline V gene sequence: CDR1 MNHEY, CDR2 SVGAGI. Unmatched junction bases numbered 5, after V lost 2 bases and J lost 0 bases. The DNA for the CDR3 is TGTGCCAGCAGTTACGACGGGGGGAAGAGCACAGATACGCAGTATTTT. Encoded protein: CASSYDGGKSTDTQYF.

The chain combines TRBV18 with TRBJ2-1; no definite D call. Trimming removed 3 bases at V and 6 bases at J, with 15 bases between. CDR1 and CDR2 from the germline V gene are KGHSH and LQKENI. The CDR3 covers 15 residues. The DNA for the CDR3 is TGTGCCAGCTCACCCCTCATACTCCCGGGCAATGAGCAGTTCTTC. Amino acid sequence: CASSPLILPGNEQFF.

This chain uses TRBV7-2 with TRBJ2-2; D may be TRBD2 (6 bases). The ends were cut back, 1 base at V and 7 bases at J, with 13 bases in the middle. The CDR3 contains 15 residues. The germline V gene has CDR1 SGHTA and CDR2 FQGNSA. The CDR3 reads CASSLEGGAGGELFF. CDR3 DNA: TGTGCCAGCAGCTTAGAGGGCGGGGCAGGCGGGGAGCTGTTTTTT.

The V call is TRBV28, the J call TRBJ1-1, with no clear D. V shed 3 bases and J shed 4 bases, with 12 bases lying between them. This CDR3 spans 14 amino acids. Germline values: CDR1 MDHEN, CDR2 SYDVKM. The CDR3 spells CASSLPTLPTEAFF. The CDR3 DNA reads TGTGCCAGCAGTTTGCCAACTCTGCCCACTGAAGCTTTCTTT.

Only one count was recorded for this clone. V is TRBV30 and J is TRBJ1-1, with D hard to call. The CDR3 spans 12 residues. Trimming left V 0 bases short and J 5 bases short, with 7 bases between. Germline loops: CDR1 GTSNPN, CDR2 SVGIG (reference sequence). The CDR3 region is CAWSVAGTEAFF. Written as DNA, the CDR3 is TGTGCCTGGAGTGTTGCGGGGACTGAAGCTTTCTTT. Together with reference TRBV30 and TRBJ1-1, the CDR3 gives the full variable domain: SQTIHQWPATLVQPVGSPLSLECTVEGTSNPNLYWYRQAAGRGLQLLFYSVGIGQISSEVPQNLSASRPQDRQFILSSKKLLLSDSGFYLCAWSVAGTEAFFGQGTRLTVV.

This sequence joins TRBV9 and TRBJ1-1; a possible D gene is TRBD1 (5 bases). This CDR3 contains 14 residues. The V and J ends lost 5 bases and 5 bases respectively, with 16 bases between them. Germline CDR1 reads SGDLS; CDR2 reads YYNGEE. CDR3 coding DNA: TGTGCCAGCAGTTCCCGACAGCACGGGACTGAAGCTTTCTTT. This gives the protein CASSSRQHGTEAFF.

The CDR3 DNA is TGTGCCGGCAGGGAACCCCACTACGAGCAGTACTTC. Its protein product is CAGREPHYEQYF. V and J are TRBV19 and TRBJ2-7, with a possible D match to TRBD1 (5 bases). In germline, CDR1 is LNHDA, CDR2 SQIVND (reference sequence). V was clipped by 11 bases and J by 3 bases, with 14 bases between them. This CDR3 spans 12 amino acids.

The CDR3 spells CASSSSSVYETQYF. The CDR3 DNA is TGTGCCAGCAGCTCGTCTAGCGTTTATGAGACCCAGTACTTC. The gene calls are TRBV7-2 and TRBJ2-5; D perhaps matches TRBD2 (6 bases). The germline gives CDR1 SGHTA, CDR2 FQGNSA. With 4 bases removed from V and 5 bases from J, the gap between germline ends came to 14 bases. The CDR3 loop spans 14 amino acids. Filled out from reference TRBV7-2 and TRBJ2-5, the complete variable domain reads GAGVSQSPSNKVTEKGKDVELRCDPISGHTALYWYRQSLGQGLEFLIYFQGNSAPDKSGLPSDRFSAERTGGSVSTLTIQRTQQEDSAVYLCASSSSSVYETQYFGPGTRLLVL.

The chain couples TRBV4-1 to TRBJ1-4; the D is unclear. Trimming removed 1 base at V and 0 bases at J, with 12 bases between. Per the germline V gene, CDR1 is MGHRA and CDR2 is YSYEKL. The CDR3 length is 17 residues. CDR3 coding DNA: TGCGCCAGCAGCCAAGTTAGATCCGGGGCAACTAATGAAAAACTGTTTTTT. This sequence encodes CASSQVRSGATNEKLFF.